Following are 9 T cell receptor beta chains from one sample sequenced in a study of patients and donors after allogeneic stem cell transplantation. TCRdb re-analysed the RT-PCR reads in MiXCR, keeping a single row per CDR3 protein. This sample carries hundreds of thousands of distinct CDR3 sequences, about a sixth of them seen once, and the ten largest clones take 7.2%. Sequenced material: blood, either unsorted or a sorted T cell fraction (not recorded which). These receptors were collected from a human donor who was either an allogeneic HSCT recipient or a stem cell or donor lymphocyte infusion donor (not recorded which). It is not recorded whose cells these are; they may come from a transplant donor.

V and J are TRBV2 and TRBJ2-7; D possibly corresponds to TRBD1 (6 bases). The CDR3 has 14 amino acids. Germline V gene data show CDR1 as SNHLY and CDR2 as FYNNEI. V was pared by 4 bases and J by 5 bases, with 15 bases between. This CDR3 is CASSVDRLGDEQYF. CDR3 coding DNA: TGTGCCAGCAGTGTTGACAGGCTTGGCGACGAGCAGTACTTC.

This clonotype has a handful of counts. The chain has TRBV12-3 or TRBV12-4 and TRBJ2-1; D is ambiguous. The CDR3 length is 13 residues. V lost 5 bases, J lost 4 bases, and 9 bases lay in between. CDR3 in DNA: TGTGCCAGCAGTGACGGAACATACAATGAGCAGTTCTTC. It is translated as CASSDGTYNEQFF.

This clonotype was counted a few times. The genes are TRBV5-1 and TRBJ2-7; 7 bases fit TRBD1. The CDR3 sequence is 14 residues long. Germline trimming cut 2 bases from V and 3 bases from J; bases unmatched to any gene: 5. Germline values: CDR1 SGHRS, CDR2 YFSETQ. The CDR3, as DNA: TGCGCCAGCAGCTTAGGGGGCCCGGGCTACGAGCAGTACTTC. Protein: CASSLGGPGYEQYF.

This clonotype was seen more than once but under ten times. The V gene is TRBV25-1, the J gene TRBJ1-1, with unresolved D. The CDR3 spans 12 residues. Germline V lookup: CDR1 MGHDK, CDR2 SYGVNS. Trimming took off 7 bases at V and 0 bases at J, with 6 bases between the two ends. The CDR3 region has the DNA TGTGCCAGCAAACACATGAACACTGAAGCTTTCTTT. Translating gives CASKHMNTEAFF.

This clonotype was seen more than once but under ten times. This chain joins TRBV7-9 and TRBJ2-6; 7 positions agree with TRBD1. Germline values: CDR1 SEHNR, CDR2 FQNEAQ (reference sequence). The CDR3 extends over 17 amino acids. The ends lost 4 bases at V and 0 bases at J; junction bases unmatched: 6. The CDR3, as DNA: TGTGCCAGCAGCTGGGACAGAGTCTTCTCTGGGGCCAACGTCCTGACTTTC. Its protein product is CASSWDRVFSGANVLTF.

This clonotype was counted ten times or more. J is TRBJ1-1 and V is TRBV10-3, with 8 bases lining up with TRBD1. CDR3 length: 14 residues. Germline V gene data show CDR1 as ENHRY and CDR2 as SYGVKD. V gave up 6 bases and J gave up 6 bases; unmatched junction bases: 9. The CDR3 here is CAIRKIRQGSEAFF. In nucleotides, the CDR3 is TGTGCCATCAGGAAAATCAGACAGGGGTCTGAAGCTTTCTTT.

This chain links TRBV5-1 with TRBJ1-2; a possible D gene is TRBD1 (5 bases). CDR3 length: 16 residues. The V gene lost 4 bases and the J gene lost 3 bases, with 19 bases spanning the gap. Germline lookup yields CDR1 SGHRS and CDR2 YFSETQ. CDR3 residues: CASSPHPGGGDYGYTF. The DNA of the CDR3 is TGCGCCAGCAGCCCCCACCCGGGGGGGGGAGACTATGGCTACACCTTC.

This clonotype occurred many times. CDR3 in DNA: TGCAGTGCTAGCCCTTTGGGGGACAGGGGTATTAGCAATCAGCCCCAGCATTTT. Its translation is CSASPLGDRGISNQPQHF. V and J are TRBV20-1 and TRBJ1-5; 10 bases match TRBD1. Germline CDR1 reads DFQATT; CDR2 reads SNEGSKA (reference sequence). The CDR3 runs to 18 residues. J was trimmed by 0 bases and V by 3 bases; bases with no gene match: 11.

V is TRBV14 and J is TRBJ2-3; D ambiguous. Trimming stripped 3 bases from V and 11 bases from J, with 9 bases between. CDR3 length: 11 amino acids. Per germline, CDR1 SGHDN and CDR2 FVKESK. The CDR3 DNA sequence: TGTGCCAGCAGCCATAGCAGAGAGCAGTATTTT. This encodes CASSHSREQYF.